This TCR beta chain was recorded in a study of graft-versus-host responses after intestinal transplantation. The overall study: Every recipient underwent anti-thymocyte globulin induction, then tacrolimus and steroids for two to four years.

Assay: immunoSEQ multiplex PCR; the TCRdb copy retains only in-frame clones and omits some. The top ten clones hold 0.45% to 0.6% of a sample with about 90,000 clones, just under 95% of them seen once. Trimming at V came to 2 bases and at J to 7 bases, leaving 6 bases not matched to a gene. Germline values: CDR1 SEHNR, CDR2 FQNEAQ (reference sequence). The CDR3 is 15 residues long. Points on this clone: Its antigen is still unknown.

This chain links TRBV7-9 with TRBJ1-5; 9 nucleotides line up with TRBD1. The sample here was unstimulated CD8+ T cells sorted from spleen or lymph node cells, taken before intestinal transplant. The TCR originated in a human donor who received an intestinal transplant. Here the CDR3 DNA reads TGTGCCAGCAGCTTATCTTCTACAGGGGGCCAGCCCCAGCATTTT. It translates to CASSLSSTGGQPQHF.